The entry that follows covers one TCR beta chain sequence. These data are taken from a study of T cell responses to AZD1222 COVID-19 vaccine. V lost 6 bases, J lost 5 bases, and 9 bases stayed unmatched. Germline-derived CDR1 and CDR2 are KGHSH and LQKENI. The CDR3 totals 16 residues. Sequenced by immunoSEQ multiplex PCR; TCRdb stores in-frame clones only, minus some. The sample gives some 130,000 clones, about 94% of which show up once; 4.5% to 6% is in the top ten. This receptor was taken from an adult in good health. The material was peripheral blood, obtained on day 0 of AZD1222 vaccination. J is TRBJ2-6 and V is TRBV18; 8 nucleotides agree with TRBD1. CDR3 in amino acids: CASSNRGELRANVLTF. The CDR3 region has the DNA TGTGCCAGCTCGAACAGGGGGGAGTTAAGGGCCAACGTCCTGACTTTC.